This TCR beta chain was captured by sequencing in a study of T cells after yellow fever vaccination (dated by TCRdb to the late 2010s). Regarding the study in general: Libraries from fractions with low cell numbers were prepared with the SMART-Seq v4 Ultra Low Input RNA kit. Blood samples were taken at several timepoints before and after primary and secondary immunization, and bulk PBMC replicates and cell subsets were isolated. The cohort comprised two healthy male donors, one aged 18 to 30 and one aged 30 to 40 years. To track T-cell clones before and after primary and booster YFV17D yellow fever vaccination, bulk TCR alpha and beta repertoires were sequenced longitudinally. Overall study outcomes, separate from this receptor: Compared with the primary T-cell response, the secondary T-cell response was faster but weaker, reaching its peak on day 5 rather than on day 15. After the booster, most clones that had expanded after primary vaccination were detected again (almost 97% of CD4 and about 88% of CD8), suggesting broad maintenance of memory. Because only two donors were included in the study, the extent to which the findings can be generalized is limited. A small fraction of clonotypes appeared in both the CD4 and CD8 compartments, likely as a result of convergent recombination. Because abundant contaminating clonotypes from the bulk population could be contained in FACS-sorted repertoires, computational filtering was required.

The CDR3 numbers 14 residues from cysteine through phenylalanine. The CDR3 DNA has 42 bases and is translated from base 1. From V the trimming removes 7 bases and from J it removes 2 bases, while the gene matches leave 10 bases of the junction unaccounted for. CDR1 and CDR2 are drawn from the germline V gene: SQVTM, ANQGSEA. TCR cDNA was made using 5'RACE template switching, a step that added a universal primer site and unique molecular identifiers. Priming of cDNA synthesis was performed from both the TCR alpha and TCR beta constant segments. Library amplification used two PCR steps, and the second PCR step added sample barcodes and sequencing adapters. Sequencing of libraries was performed on Illumina HiSeq 2500 (2x100 bp) or NovaSeq (2x150 bp). As for the original processing: MIGEC handled demultiplexing of reads and collapsing into UMI consensus sequences, while MiXCR performed V(D)J alignment. Vaccine-responding clonotypes were identified with edgeR using replicate PBMC samples, with FDR below 0.01 and a log2 fold change above 5 up to day 15 being required. CD4 or CD8 identity was assigned to each bulk clonotype according to whether the clonotype was present at higher abundance in the sequenced CD4 repertoire or the sequenced CD8 repertoire. The public reads were reanalyzed by TCRdb: fastp trimming at Q25, MiXCR alignment, in-frame beta chains only. When rows share a CDR3 protein, they turn into one entry using the most common DNA and genes. The V and J calls follow TCRdb's processing rather than the paper's. For this sample the table gives just under 600,000 distinct CDR3 sequences, of which roughly 13% were detected only once. Over 12% of the sample is taken by the ten largest.

The treatment or condition label on this specimen signifies: live attenuated yellow fever vaccine strain. At each blood-draw timepoint, two biological replicates of bulk PBMCs were collected. A standard Ficoll-Paque protocol was used to isolate PBMCs from peripheral blood. RNA was extracted with TriZol from bulk PBMCs, CD4 and CD8 fractions, and dextramer-positive and dextramer-negative fractions. Comments on this clonotype: Its recognized antigen is unknown. Base qualities are not provided; no much larger clone lies one nucleotide away.

Sequenced material: PBMCs, taken on the day of the yellow fever booster vaccination. The receptor's source is a man under 40 who received the YFV17D yellow fever vaccine. The rearranged chain carries TRBV29-1 and TRBJ2-7; 8 junctional bases match TRBD1. CDR3 protein: CSASGPGGAYEQYF. Here is the DNA: TGCAGCGCATCGGGACCAGGGGGCGCCTACGAGCAGTACTTC.